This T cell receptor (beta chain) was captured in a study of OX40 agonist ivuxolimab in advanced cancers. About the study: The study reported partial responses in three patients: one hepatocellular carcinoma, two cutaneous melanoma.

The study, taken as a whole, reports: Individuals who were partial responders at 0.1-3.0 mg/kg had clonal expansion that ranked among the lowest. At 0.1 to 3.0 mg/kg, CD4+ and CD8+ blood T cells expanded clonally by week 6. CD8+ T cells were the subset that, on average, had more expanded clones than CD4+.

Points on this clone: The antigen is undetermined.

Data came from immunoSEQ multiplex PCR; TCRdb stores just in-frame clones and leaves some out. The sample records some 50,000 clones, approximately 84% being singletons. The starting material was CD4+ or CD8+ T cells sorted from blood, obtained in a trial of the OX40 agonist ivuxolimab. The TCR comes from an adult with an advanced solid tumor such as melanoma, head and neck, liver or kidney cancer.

The CDR3 loop reads CASSERESTDTQYF. The CDR3 DNA reads TGTGCCAGCAGTGAGCGGGAGAGCACAGATACGCAGTATTTT. This chain connects TRBV6-4 to TRBJ2-3; 7 nucleotides line up with TRBD2. V was pared by 3 bases and J by 0 bases, with 0 bases of the junction left unmatched. CDR1 and CDR2 (germline): MRHNA, SNTAGT. CDR3 length: 14 amino acids.